A single sample gave rise to the 17 T cell receptor beta chains below, sequenced in a study of molecular identifiers for immune sequencing clone quantification. TCRdb independently ran MiXCR on the PCR reads; one entry per CDR3 protein. There are around 65,000 distinct CDR3 sequences in the sample; approximately 17% occur only once, and 1.5% to 1.7% lies in the top ten. The specimen sequenced was naive CD8+ T cells from blood, with Jurkat cell RNA spiked in. Described subset: FACS-sorted CD8+CD4-CCR7+CD45RA+ naive T cells. The receptors come from a human donor in good health. Some libraries in this study had Jurkat cell RNA spiked in.

This clonotype was seen many times. The V and J genes are TRBV2 and TRBJ2-3; 9 bases fit TRBD2. The V gene end was trimmed by 8 bases and the J gene end by 4 bases; junction bases not matched to a gene: 13. The length of the CDR3 is 16 residues. Germline assignment: CDR1 SNHLY and CDR2 FYNNEI. In DNA, the CDR3 is TGTGCCAGCGCTGAGAGTAGCGGGAGAGGGGCAGATACGCAGTATTTT. Protein sequence: CASAESSGRGADTQYF.

This clonotype was found many times. The rearrangement links TRBV28 to TRBJ2-7; maybe TRBD2 (5 bases). Germline assignment: CDR1 MDHEN and CDR2 SYDVKM. Trimming cost V 5 bases and J 2 bases, with 13 bases left between them. The CDR3 loop spans 14 amino acids. The chain's CDR3 is CASSPRTGAYEQYF. CDR3 DNA: TGTGCCAGCAGTCCTCGGACTGGGGCCTACGAGCAGTACTTC. The variable domain in full, completed from reference TRBV28 and TRBJ2-7, reads DVKVTQSSRYLVKRTGEKVFLECVQDMDHENMFWYRQDPGLGLRLIYFSYDVKMKEKGDIPEGYSVSREKKERFSLILESASTNQTSMYLCASSPRTGAYEQYFGPGTRLTVT.

Many counts were recorded for this clonotype. This chain links TRBV28 with TRBJ2-3, with a weak D call TRBD2 (5 bases). This CDR3 contains 15 residues. Germline CDR1 and CDR2: MDHEN and SYDVKM. Trimming shortened V by 6 bases and J by 0 bases, and 13 bases separated the two germline ends. CDR3: CASRFSEVSTDTQYF. In DNA form, the CDR3 reads TGTGCCAGCAGATTTAGCGAGGTCAGCACAGATACGCAGTATTTT.

This clonotype was picked up one time. One end of the junction varies from germline; a read error may be responsible. The chain has TRBV6-6 and TRBJ2-7, with 10 bases that match TRBD2. The CDR3 has 15 residues. Germline CDR1 is MNHNY and CDR2 is SVGAGI (reference sequence). The CDR3 DNA reads TGTGCCATCAGTCTAGCGGGAGTCCTCTCCTACGAGCAGTACTTC. The encoded protein is CAISLAGVLSYEQYF.

Written as DNA, the CDR3 is TGTGCCAGCAGCTACGGACTAGTTGCAGATGTGCAGTATTTT. Translated, it gives CASSYGLVADVQYF. V usage is TRBV11-3 and J usage is TRBJ2-3; TRBD2 aligns across 7 bases. This CDR3 is built from 14 residues. Trimming took 4 bases from V and 11 from J; bases not matched to a gene: 12. Per the germline V gene, CDR1 is SGHNT and CDR2 is YENEEA.

This clonotype was seen repeatedly, ten times or more. The chain combines TRBV5-1 with TRBJ1-1, with D possibly TRBD1 on 5 matching bases. The V and J ends lost 2 bases and 0 bases respectively, with 23 bases between them. Germline CDR1 is SGHRS and CDR2 is YFSETQ. The CDR3 is 19 amino acids. CDR3 region: CASSLNPRERYIMNTEAFF. Here the CDR3 DNA reads TGCGCCAGCAGCTTAAACCCCAGGGAGCGATATATCATGAACACTGAAGCTTTCTTT. The entire variable domain, with the rest obtained from reference TRBV5-1 and TRBJ1-1, is as follows: KAGVTQTPRYLIKTRGQQVTLSCSPISGHRSVSWYQQTPGQGLQFLFEYFSETQRNKGNFPGRFSGRQFSNSRSEMNVSTLELGDSALYLCASSLNPRERYIMNTEAFFGQGTRLTVV.

This clonotype occurred many times. The chain joins TRBV12-3 or TRBV12-4 to TRBJ1-1; 8 positions agree with TRBD1. This CDR3 is 13 amino acids long. V lost 7 bases to trimming and J lost 5 bases; unmatched junction nucleotides: 6. CDR3 residues: CASTPDRATEAFF. In DNA form, the CDR3 reads TGTGCCAGCACCCCGGACAGGGCGACTGAAGCTTTCTTT.

V and J are TRBV2 and TRBJ2-1; 9 bases are shared with TRBD2. V was pared by 6 bases and J by 8 bases, with 11 bases of the junction left unmatched. Germline values: CDR1 SNHLY, CDR2 FYNNEI. The CDR3 runs 15 residues. CDR3 sequence (DNA): TGTGCCAGCAGCGATACCGGGACTAGCATGTATGAGCAGTTCTTC. This codes for CASSDTGTSMYEQFF. Full variable domain (remainder filled in from reference TRBV2 and TRBJ2-1): EPEVTQTPSHQVTQMGQEVILRCVPISNHLYFYWYRQILGQKVEFLVSFYNNEISEKSEIFDDQFSVERPDGSNFTLKIRSTKLEDSAMYFCASSDTGTSMYEQFFGPGTRLTVL.

This clonotype was seen many times. This chain links TRBV4-2 with TRBJ2-7; D is uncertain. Trimming stripped 1 base from V and 5 bases from J, with 3 bases between. The CDR3 covers 11 residues. CDR1 is LGHNA, CDR2 YNFKEQ, per germline. CDR3 DNA sequence: TGTGCCAGCAGCCAAGGGAACGAGCAGTACTTC. It translates to CASSQGNEQYF.

Many counts were recorded for this clonotype. The chain employs TRBV7-9 and TRBJ2-7, with D unclear. With 4 bases removed from V and 2 bases from J, the gap between germline ends came to 3 bases. CDR1 and CDR2 (germline): SEHNR, FQNEAQ (reference sequence). This CDR3 has 11 amino acids. The CDR3 region is CASSSTYEQYF. In DNA form, the CDR3 reads TGTGCCAGCAGCTCGACCTACGAGCAGTACTTC. Combining the CDR3 with reference TRBV7-9 and TRBJ2-7 gives the whole variable domain DTGVSQNPRHKITKRGQNVTFRCDPISEHNRLYWYRQTLGQGPEFLTYFQNEAQLEKSRLLSDRFSAERPKGSFSTLEIQRTEQGDSAMYLCASSSTYEQYFGPGTRLTVT.

This clonotype was seen only a few times. V is TRBV20-1 and J is TRBJ2-2; the D is unclear. This CDR3 contains 12 residues. The V end was cut by 0 bases, the J end by 6 bases, with 5 bases between. CDR1 is DFQATT and CDR2 is SNEGSKA in the germline V gene (reference sequence). The CDR3 sequence is CSARDVAGELFF. The CDR3 bases are TGCAGTGCTAGAGATGTAGCCGGGGAGCTGTTTTTT.

This clonotype was counted ten times or more. The gene calls are TRBV5-4 and TRBJ2-5, with 8 bases aligning to TRBD1. This CDR3 region has 15 residues. Germline assignment: CDR1 SGHNT and CDR2 YYREEE (reference sequence). V shed 0 bases and J 6 bases; nucleotides not matched to a gene: 7. CDR3 loop: CASSLEAGGTKTQYF. The CDR3 DNA is TGTGCCAGCAGCTTGGAGGCAGGGGGCACGAAGACCCAGTACTTC.

This clonotype was seen ten or more times. This rearrangement joins TRBV7-9 to TRBJ2-7; a weak D match, TRBD1 (6 bases). The CDR3 covers 14 residues. V gave up 5 bases and J gave up 2 bases, with 13 bases separating them. From germline, CDR1 is SEHNR and CDR2 FQNEAQ (reference sequence). In nucleotides, the CDR3 is TGTGCCAGCAGCGACTCAGGGGTTCCCTACGAGCAGTACTTC. It codes for CASSDSGVPYEQYF.

This clonotype was recorded at least ten times. The chain employs TRBV4-1 and TRBJ1-1, with unresolved D. This CDR3 spans 15 amino acids. V lost 8 bases and J lost 0, with 16 bases in between. Germline V gene sequence: CDR1 MGHRA, CDR2 YSYEKL. CDR3 sequence: CASSPRPIMNTEAFF. In DNA, the CDR3 is TGCGCCAGCTCTCCAAGACCTATTATGAACACTGAAGCTTTCTTT.

This chain uses TRBV2 with TRBJ2-3; D ambiguous. Trimming left V 9 bases short and J 1 base short, with 14 bases between. This CDR3 region has 14 residues. Germline loops: CDR1 SNHLY, CDR2 FYNNEI. Here the CDR3 DNA reads TGTGCCAGTCCCCTCGAGCCAGGCACAGATACGCAGTATTTT. Its protein product is CASPLEPGTDTQYF.

This clonotype was recorded at least ten times. The V gene is TRBV9, the J gene TRBJ2-3, with D tentatively TRBD1 (6 bases). Trimming removed 4 bases from V and 1 base from J, with 16 bases in between. This CDR3 region has 16 residues. From germline, CDR1 is SGDLS and CDR2 YYNGEE. The CDR3: CASSPGTPRGTDTQYF. CDR3 nucleotides: TGTGCCAGCAGCCCCGGGACACCCCGTGGCACAGATACGCAGTATTTT. The whole variable domain, filled in from reference TRBV9 and TRBJ2-3, reads DSGVTQTPKHLITATGQRVTLRCSPRSGDLSVYWYQQSLDQGLQFLIQYYNGEERAKGNILERFSAQQFPDLHSELNLSSLELGDSALYFCASSPGTPRGTDTQYFGPGTRLTVL.

V and J are TRBV2 and TRBJ2-3; possibly TRBD2 for D (6 bases). The CDR3 consists of 15 residues. V gave up 8 bases and J gave up 4 bases, with 19 bases separating them. Germline CDR1 and CDR2: SNHLY and FYNNEI. DNA for the CDR3: TGTGCCAGCGGAGGCGCGGCGGGAAGCCCAGATACGCAGTATTTT. Amino acids: CASGGAAGSPDTQYF. Full variable domain (remainder filled in from reference TRBV2 and TRBJ2-3): EPEVTQTPSHQVTQMGQEVILRCVPISNHLYFYWYRQILGQKVEFLVSFYNNEISEKSEIFDDQFSVERPDGSNFTLKIRSTKLEDSAMYFCASGGAAGSPDTQYFGPGTRLTVL.